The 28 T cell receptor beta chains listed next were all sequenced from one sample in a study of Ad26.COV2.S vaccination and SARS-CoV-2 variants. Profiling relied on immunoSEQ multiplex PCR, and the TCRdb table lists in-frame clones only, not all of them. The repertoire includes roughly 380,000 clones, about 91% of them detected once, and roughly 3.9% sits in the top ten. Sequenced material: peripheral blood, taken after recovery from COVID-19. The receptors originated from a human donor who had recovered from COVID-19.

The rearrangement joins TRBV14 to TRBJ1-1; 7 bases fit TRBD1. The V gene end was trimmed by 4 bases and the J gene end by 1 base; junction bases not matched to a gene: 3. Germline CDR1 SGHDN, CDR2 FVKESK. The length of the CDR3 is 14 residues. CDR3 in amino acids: CASSLGGTNTEAFF. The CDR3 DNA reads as TGTGCCAGCAGCCTAGGGGGCACGAACACTGAAGCTTTCTTT.

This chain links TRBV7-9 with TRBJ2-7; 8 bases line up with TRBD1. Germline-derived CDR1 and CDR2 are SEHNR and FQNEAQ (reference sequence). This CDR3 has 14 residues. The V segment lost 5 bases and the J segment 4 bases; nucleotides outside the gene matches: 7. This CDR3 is CASSPQGQVYEQYF. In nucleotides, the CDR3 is TGTGCCAGCAGCCCCCAGGGACAGGTTTACGAGCAGTACTTC.

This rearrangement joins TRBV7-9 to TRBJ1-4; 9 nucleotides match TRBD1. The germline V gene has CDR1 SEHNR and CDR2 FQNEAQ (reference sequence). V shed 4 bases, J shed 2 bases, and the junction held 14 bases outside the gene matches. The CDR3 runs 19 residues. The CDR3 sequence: CASSSKRRQGGDTNEKLFF. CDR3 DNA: TGTGCCAGCAGCTCGAAGCGGAGACAGGGGGGTGACACTAATGAAAAACTGTTTTTT.

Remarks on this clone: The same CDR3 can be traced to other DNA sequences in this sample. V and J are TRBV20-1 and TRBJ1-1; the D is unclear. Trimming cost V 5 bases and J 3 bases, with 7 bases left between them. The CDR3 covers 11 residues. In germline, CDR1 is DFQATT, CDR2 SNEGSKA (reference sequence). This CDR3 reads CSALKDTEAFF. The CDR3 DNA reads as TGCAGTGCTTTGAAGGACACTGAAGCTTTCTTT.

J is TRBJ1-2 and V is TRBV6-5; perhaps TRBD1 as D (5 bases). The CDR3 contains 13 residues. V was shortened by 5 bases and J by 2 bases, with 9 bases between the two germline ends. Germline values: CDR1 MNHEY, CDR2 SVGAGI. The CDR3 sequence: CASSPDRNYGYTF. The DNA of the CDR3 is TGTGCCAGCAGTCCCGACAGAAACTATGGCTACACCTTC.

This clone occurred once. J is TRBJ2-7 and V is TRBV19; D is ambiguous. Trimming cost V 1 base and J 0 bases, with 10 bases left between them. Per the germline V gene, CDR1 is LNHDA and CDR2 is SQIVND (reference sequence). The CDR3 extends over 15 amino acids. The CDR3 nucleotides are TGTGCCAGTAGTATAGGCAGGACGAGCTCCTACGAGCAGTACTTC. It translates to CASSIGRTSSYEQYF.

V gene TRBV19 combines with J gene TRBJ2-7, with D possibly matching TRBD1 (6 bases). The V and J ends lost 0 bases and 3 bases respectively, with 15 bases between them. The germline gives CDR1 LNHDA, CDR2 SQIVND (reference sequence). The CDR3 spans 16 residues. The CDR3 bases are TGTGCCAGTAGTATAGACGTCAGGGGCAGATTCTACGAGCAGTACTTC. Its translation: CASSIDVRGRFYEQYF.

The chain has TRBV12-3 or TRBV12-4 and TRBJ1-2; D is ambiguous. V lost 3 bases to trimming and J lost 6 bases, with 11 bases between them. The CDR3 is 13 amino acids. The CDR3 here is CASSFRLTNGYTF. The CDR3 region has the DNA TGTGCCAGCAGTTTTAGACTTACCAATGGCTACACCTTC.

The CDR3 loop is CASSGRQGPVQETQYF. The CDR3 region has the DNA TGCGCCAGCAGCGGGAGACAGGGGCCCGTCCAAGAGACCCAGTACTTC. V is TRBV5-1 and J is TRBJ2-5; 8 bases are shared with TRBD1. The CDR3 is made up of 16 amino acids. Germline-derived CDR1 and CDR2 are SGHRS and YFSETQ. V trimming: 4 bases; J trimming: 1 base; junction bases outside the gene matches: 9. The full variable domain, its missing parts supplied by reference TRBV5-1 and TRBJ2-5, is KAGVTQTPRYLIKTRGQQVTLSCSPISGHRSVSWYQQTPGQGLQFLFEYFSETQRNKGNFPGRFSGRQFSNSRSEMNVSTLELGDSALYLCASSGRQGPVQETQYFGPGTRLLVL.

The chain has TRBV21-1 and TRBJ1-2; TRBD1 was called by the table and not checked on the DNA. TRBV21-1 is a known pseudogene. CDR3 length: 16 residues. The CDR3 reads CASSRGQPFFPYGYTF. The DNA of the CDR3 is TGTGCCAGCAGCAGAGGACAGCCCTTTTTCCCTTATGGCTACACCTTC.

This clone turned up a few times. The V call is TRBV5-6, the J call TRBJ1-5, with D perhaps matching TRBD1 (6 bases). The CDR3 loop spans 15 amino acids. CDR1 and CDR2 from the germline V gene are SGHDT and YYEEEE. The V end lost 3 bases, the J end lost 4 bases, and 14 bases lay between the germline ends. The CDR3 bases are TGTGCCAGCAGCTCCCGGGGAGGGGGAAATCAGCCCCAGCATTTT. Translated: CASSSRGGGNQPQHF.

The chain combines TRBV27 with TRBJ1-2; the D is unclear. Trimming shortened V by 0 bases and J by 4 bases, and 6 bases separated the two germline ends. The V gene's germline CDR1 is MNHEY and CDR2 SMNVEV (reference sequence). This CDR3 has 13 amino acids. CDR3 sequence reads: CASSLSGIYGYTF. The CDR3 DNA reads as TGTGCCAGCAGTTTATCGGGGATCTATGGCTACACCTTC.

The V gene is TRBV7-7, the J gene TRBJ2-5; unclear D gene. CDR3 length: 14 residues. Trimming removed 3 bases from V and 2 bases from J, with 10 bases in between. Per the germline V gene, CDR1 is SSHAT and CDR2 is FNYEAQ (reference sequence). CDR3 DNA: TGTGCCAGCAGCTTGGGCAGTGGGCAAGAGACCCAGTACTTC. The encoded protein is CASSLGSGQETQYF.

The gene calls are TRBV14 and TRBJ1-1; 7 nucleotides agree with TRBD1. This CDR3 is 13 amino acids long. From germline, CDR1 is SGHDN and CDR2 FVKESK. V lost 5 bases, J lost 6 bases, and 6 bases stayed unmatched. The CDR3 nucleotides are TGTGCCAGCAGCGCACAGGGGAGGGCTGAAGCTTTCTTT. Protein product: CASSAQGRAEAFF.

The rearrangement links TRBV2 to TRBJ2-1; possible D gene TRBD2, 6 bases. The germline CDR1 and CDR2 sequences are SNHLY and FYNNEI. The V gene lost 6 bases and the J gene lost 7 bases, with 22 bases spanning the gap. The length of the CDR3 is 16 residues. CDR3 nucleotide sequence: TGTGCCAGCAGGGCGGGATTAGGGGTTCAGAGGAATGAGCAGTTCTTC. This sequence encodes CASRAGLGVQRNEQFF.

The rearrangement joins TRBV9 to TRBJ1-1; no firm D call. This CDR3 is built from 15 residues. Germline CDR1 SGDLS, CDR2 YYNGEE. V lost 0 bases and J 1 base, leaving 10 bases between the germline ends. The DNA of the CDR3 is TGTGCCAGCAGCGTAGCGGGCAGTCCGAACACTGAAGCTTTCTTT. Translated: CASSVAGSPNTEAFF.

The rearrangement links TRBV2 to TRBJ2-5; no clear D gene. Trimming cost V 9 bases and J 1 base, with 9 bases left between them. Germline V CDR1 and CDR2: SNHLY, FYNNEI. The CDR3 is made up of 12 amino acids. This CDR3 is CASFRSQETQYF. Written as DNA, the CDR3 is TGTGCCAGTTTTAGATCCCAAGAGACCCAGTACTTC.

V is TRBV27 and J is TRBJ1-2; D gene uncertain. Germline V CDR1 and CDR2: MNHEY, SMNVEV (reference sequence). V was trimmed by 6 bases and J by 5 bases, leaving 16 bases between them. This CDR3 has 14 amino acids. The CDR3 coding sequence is TGTGCCAGCAGCCTTTCCGGGCCGAAGTATGGCTACACCTTC. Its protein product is CASSLSGPKYGYTF.

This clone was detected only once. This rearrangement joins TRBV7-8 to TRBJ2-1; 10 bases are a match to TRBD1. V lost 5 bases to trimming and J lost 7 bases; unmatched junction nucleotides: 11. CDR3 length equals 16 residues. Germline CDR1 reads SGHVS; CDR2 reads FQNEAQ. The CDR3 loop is CASSGTRDRGLNEQFF. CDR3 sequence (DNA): TGTGCCAGCAGCGGGACCCGGGACAGGGGCCTTAATGAGCAGTTCTTC. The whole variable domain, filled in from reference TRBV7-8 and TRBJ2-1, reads GAGVSQSPRYKVAKRGQDVALRCDPISGHVSLFWYQQALGQGPEFLTYFQNEAQLDKSGLPSDRFFAERPEGSVSTLKIQRTQQEDSAVYLCASSGTRDRGLNEQFFGPGTRLTVL.

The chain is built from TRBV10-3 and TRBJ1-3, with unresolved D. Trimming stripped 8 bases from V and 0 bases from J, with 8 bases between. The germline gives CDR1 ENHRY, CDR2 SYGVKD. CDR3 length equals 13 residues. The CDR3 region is CAIAGVSGNTIYF. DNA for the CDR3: TGTGCCATCGCGGGAGTCTCTGGAAACACCATATATTTT.

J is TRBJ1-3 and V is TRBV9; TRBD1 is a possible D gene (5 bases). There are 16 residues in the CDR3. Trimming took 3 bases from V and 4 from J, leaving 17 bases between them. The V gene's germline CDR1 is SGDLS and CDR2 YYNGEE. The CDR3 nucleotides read TGTGCCAGCAGCGGCCGGGACGGGGAGGACGGAAACACCATATATTTT. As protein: CASSGRDGEDGNTIYF. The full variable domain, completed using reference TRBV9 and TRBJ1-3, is DSGVTQTPKHLITATGQRVTLRCSPRSGDLSVYWYQQSLDQGLQFLIQYYNGEERAKGNILERFSAQQFPDLHSELNLSSLELGDSALYFCASSGRDGEDGNTIYFGEGSWLTVV.

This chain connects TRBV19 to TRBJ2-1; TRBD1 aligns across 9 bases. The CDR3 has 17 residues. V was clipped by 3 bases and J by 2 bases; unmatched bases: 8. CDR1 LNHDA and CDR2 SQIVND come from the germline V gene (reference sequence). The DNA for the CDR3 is TGTGCCAGTAGTATGGGGTGGGACAGGGAGCCCTACAATGAGCAGTTCTTC. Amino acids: CASSMGWDREPYNEQFF.

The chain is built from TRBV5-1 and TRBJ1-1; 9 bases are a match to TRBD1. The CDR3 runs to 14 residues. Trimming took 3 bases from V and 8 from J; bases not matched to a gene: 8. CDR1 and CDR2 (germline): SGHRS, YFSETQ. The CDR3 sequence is CASSSPGQGAEAFF. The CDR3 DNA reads TGCGCCAGCAGCTCCCCGGGACAGGGAGCCGAAGCTTTCTTT.

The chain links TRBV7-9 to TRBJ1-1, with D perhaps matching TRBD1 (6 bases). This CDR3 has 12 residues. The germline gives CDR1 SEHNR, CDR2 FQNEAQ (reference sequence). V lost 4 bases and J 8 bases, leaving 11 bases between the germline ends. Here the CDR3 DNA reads TGTGCCAGCAGCTCGGAGACAGGAGAAGCTTTCTTT. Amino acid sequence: CASSSETGEAFF.

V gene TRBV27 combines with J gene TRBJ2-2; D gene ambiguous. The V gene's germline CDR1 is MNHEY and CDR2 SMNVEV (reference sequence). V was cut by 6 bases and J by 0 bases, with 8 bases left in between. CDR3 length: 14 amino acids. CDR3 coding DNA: TGTGCCAGCAGAAATACAGCGAACACCGGGGAGCTGTTTTTT. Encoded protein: CASRNTANTGELFF.

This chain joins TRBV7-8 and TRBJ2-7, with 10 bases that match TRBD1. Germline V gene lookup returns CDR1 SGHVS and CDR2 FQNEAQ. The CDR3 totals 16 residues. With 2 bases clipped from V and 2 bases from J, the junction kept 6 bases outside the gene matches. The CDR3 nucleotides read TGTGCCAGCAGCTTAACACGGGACAGGGGAACCTACGAGCAGTACTTC. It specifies CASSLTRDRGTYEQYF.

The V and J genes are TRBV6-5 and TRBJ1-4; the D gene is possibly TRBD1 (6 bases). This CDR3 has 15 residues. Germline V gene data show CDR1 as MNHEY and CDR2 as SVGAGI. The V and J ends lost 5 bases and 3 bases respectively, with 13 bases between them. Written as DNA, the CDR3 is TGTGCCAGCAGTCCACAGGGAGACCCTAATGAAAAACTGTTTTTT. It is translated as CASSPQGDPNEKLFF.

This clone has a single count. This CDR3 reads CASRTGNQPQHF. As DNA, the CDR3 is TGTGCCAGCAGGACAGGCAATCAGCCCCAGCATTTT. The V and J genes are TRBV6-5 and TRBJ1-5; weak D call: TRBD1 (5 bases). V was trimmed by 6 bases and J by 2 bases, leaving 5 bases between them. In germline, CDR1 is MNHEY, CDR2 SVGAGI. This CDR3 comprises 12 residues.